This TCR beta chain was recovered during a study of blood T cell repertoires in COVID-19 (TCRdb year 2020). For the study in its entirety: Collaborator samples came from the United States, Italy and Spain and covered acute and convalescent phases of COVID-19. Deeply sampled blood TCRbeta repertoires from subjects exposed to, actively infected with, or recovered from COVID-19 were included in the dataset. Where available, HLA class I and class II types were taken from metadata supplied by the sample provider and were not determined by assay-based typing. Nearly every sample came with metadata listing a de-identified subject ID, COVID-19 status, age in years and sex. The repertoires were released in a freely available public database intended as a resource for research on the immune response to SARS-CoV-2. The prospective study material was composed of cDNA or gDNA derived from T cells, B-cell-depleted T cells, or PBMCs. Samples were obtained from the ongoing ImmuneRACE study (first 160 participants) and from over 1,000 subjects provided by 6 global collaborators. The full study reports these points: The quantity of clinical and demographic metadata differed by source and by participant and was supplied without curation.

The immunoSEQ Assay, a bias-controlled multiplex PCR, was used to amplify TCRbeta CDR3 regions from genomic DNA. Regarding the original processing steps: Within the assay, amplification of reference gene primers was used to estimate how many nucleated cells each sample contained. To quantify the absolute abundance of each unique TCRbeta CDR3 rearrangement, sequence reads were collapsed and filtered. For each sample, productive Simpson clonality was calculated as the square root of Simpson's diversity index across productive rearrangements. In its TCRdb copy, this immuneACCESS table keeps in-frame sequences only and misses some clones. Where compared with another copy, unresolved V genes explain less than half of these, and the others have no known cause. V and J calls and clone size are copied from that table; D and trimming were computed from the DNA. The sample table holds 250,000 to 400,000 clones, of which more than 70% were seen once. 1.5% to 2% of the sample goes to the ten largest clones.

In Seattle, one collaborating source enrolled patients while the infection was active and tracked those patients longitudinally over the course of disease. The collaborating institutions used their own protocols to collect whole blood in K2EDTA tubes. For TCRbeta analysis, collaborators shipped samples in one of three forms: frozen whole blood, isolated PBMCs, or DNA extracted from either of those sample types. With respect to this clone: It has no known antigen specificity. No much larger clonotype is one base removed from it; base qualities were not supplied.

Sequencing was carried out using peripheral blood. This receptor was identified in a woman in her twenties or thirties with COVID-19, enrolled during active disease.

CDR3 protein: CASSQDGAGGKTYEQYF. The nucleotide sequence is given as TGTGCCAGCAGCCAAGATGGAGCGGGGGGCAAGACCTACGAGCAGTACTTC. This receptor chain uses TRBV14 and TRBJ2-7; a stretch of 9 junction bases matches TRBD2. The CDR3 starts with the cysteine, ends with the phenylalanine, and has 17 residues. Kept here is only the CDR3 DNA, which spans 51 bases and is read in frame from base 1. Via the germline V gene, CDR1 is SGHDN and CDR2 FVKESK. V trim: 0 bases; J trim: 2 bases; unmatched bases: 8.